The source of this T cell receptor beta chain is a study of cytomegalovirus exposure and HLA in healthy donors (dated by TCRdb to 2015 to 2018). Study-level background: According to an earlier analysis of a few hundred of the donors, about 179 million T cells yielded approximately 120 million unique TCR beta sequences and about 300 Gb of sequence data. An early release covering approximately 600 HLA-typed donors comprised about 300 gigabases of sequencing data and approximately 85 million unique TCR sequences. Among the roughly 390 genotyped donors, 81% belonged to the genetic ancestry cluster associated with self-reported Caucasian donors. The study was designed to test whether signatures of past pathogen exposure could be identified by cataloging public T cell receptors. Using immunosequencing, the study profiled T cell repertoires from 640 or so subjects and related those repertoires to cytomegalovirus serostatus. In addition to the first cohort of roughly 700 subjects, a separate validation cohort of 120 different subjects was used. High-throughput TCR immunosequencing, statistical association of individual TCRs with disease status, and machine learning were combined to predict cytomegalovirus infection status. To study patterns of TCR occurrence, a later analysis re-analyzed previously published TCR beta repertoires from 666 donors and added high-resolution HLA genotyping. Rather than drawing on any new phenotypic data, the later analysis identified candidate immune exposures from TCR beta sequences and the way those sequences occurred across donors. An earlier analysis of about 600 of the donors used high-throughput TCR beta sequencing to judge whether each TCR beta V gene segment behaved as functional or pseudogenic. Donor age, sex, ethnicity and CMV serostatus were compiled together with the repertoire data. In a later genetic analysis, genome-wide SNP genotypes for about 55% of the roughly 700 donors were used, and that subset was treated as a discovery cohort. All discovery cohort repertoires had been generated using a single sequencing platform. Class I and class II HLA loci were covered by the typing at four-digit resolution. The number of typed donors differed by locus: roughly 629-630 for A, B, C, DRB1 and DQB1; 522 for DQA1; roughly 600 for DPA1; and some 470 for DPB1. Roughly 5 DR-DQ haplotypes were treated as single units for association and clustering because of strong linkage in the cohort. Among over 350 genotyped donors of the cohort, an average of approximately 250,000 unique TCR beta nucleotide sequences were sequenced per donor, roughly 20% of them non-productive. Results the study describes overall, beyond this receptor: When HLA alleles, especially DR and DQ, strongly co-occurred, attributing TCR associations to individual alleles was difficult. The earlier analysis of approximately 590 of the donors excluded 15 to 20 rarely observed V segments, including chromosome 9 orphons, because counts were too low. In vitro tests confirmed that three of the cytomegalovirus-associated TCR beta chains recognize cytomegalovirus antigens. A later analysis found that HLA-associated TCR beta chains were more clonally expanded and had lower generation probabilities than equally common non-associated chains. Linkage disequilibrium might explain the correlated functional status among segregating V segments, but an unknown experimental factor could not be ruled out. Some IMGT-functional V segments, including TRBV6-2 and TRBV6-3, could not be distinguished by the 87-base-pair reads and were therefore excluded. In an earlier analysis of about 600 of the donors, most TCR beta V segments appeared in productive rearrangements about 87% or about 30% of the time, broadly matching IMGT annotations. Most TCR sequences were seen in very few donors, while some public TCRs were found in many individuals. A group of highly shared sequence variants was considered likely to be a technical artifact of the sequencing pipeline. A later analysis found that most CMV-associated TCR beta chains appeared HLA-restricted, with HLA associations seemingly driven largely by CMV exposure. Only TCR beta chains were sequenced in this cohort, and the absence of alpha or paired-chain data limited detectable features. Roughly uniform sequencing depth across donors was assumed in presence/absence analyses, although this assumption may not hold. CMV serostatus was the only immune exposure information available for the cohort. Specific HLA alleles were associated with roughly 16,000 TCR beta sequences at a false discovery rate of 0.05 in a later analysis. In both the original and validation cohorts, the classifier was reported to diagnose cytomegalovirus status with high specificity and sensitivity. An association between a missense DCLRE1C variant and V-gene and J-gene trimming of TCR beta chains was found in a later genetic analysis and replicated in an independent cohort. A later analysis found that TCR association rates varied across HLA loci, with DRB1 alleles showing the most associated TCRs and HLA-C alleles the fewest. Because HLA typing was unavailable for some donors at each locus, only the typed subset was used in association tests. According to the authors, the approach could potentially be generalized to other disease states and immunological phenotypes. In a later analysis, several top co-occurrence clusters were reported to appear linked to parvovirus B19, influenza, CMV and Epstein-Barr virus. In a later genetic analysis, fewer N-insertions in productive TCRs were reported among donors in an Asian-associated ancestry cluster than the roughly 710-donor mean. The study gave a list of around 170 TCR beta chains associated with cytomegalovirus. A further reported finding was that TCR beta sequences accurately predicted the HLA-A and HLA-B alleles for most subjects in the first cohort.

V is shortened by 2 bases, J by 0 bases, and the region joining them spans 17 bases. CDR3 length: 18 amino acids, cysteine to phenylalanine. The sequence is cut down to CDR3 DNA, 54 bases in frame from base 1. The germline V gene (reference sequence) gives CDR1 as GTSNPN and CDR2 as SVGIG. Note on this clone: The specificity of this receptor is unknown. Per-base quality was not reported, and no clone a single base away is much larger than it.

The library came from the immunoSEQ multiplex PCR assay. The multiplex PCR relied on a mix of 60 forward primers for TCR Vbeta segments and 13 reverse primers for TCR Jbeta segments. The CDR3 region of rearranged TCR beta genes was amplified from genomic DNA by a multiplex PCR assay. On the Illumina HiSeq System, the amplified TCR beta libraries were sequenced as 87-base-pair reads. The study's own analysis went as follows. A later analysis counted about 80 million unique TCR beta chains across the approximately 700 repertoires, and some 11 million of these chains were shared by at least two donors. To remove PCR and sequencing errors, raw reads were error-corrected and collapsed into unique sequences using a nearest-neighbor algorithm that merged closely related sequences. CDR3 sequences were aligned to IMGT reference sequences to assign V, D and J gene segments. For a sequence to be retained, a match of at least six nucleotides was required to both a V gene segment and a J gene segment. Rearrangements were classified as productive when the CDR3 lacked stop codons and remained in frame with V and J, and all other rearrangements were classified as non-productive. Following IMGT convention, CDR3 was defined as the stretch from the second conserved V-encoded cysteine up to the conserved J-encoded phenylalanine. In an earlier analysis of around 570 of the donors, sequences lacking an unambiguous match to a single V gene segment were excluded. In an earlier analysis of a few hundred of the donors, a V segment was called functional when productive rearrangements were above 56.7%, and segregating when the standard deviation between donors exceeded 5%. To diagnose cytomegalovirus status from the catalog of TCR beta chain sequences, a statistical classification framework was built. In a later analysis, V and J genes were assigned by comparing TCR nucleotide sequences against IMGT/GENE-DB human TR gene sequences. Using the TCRdist pipeline, a later analysis assigned CDR3 sequences along with most-parsimonious VDJ recombination scenarios. A later analysis defined each TCR beta chain by its CDR3 amino acid sequence plus V-gene family, and excluded reads lacking a unique V-gene family. A later analysis removed nearly 600 highly shared, low-generation-probability nucleotide sequences to deal with suspected cross-contamination and a sequencing artifact. In a later analysis, a clonal expansion index was calculated for each public chain from normalized within-repertoire ranks of inferred template counts. Generation probabilities in a later analysis came from a VDJ recombination model fitted to out-of-frame rearrangements, and those results were checked against IGoR. Hypergeometric tests were used in a later analysis to score TCR-TCR, TCR-HLA and TCR-CMV co-occurrence, with a repertoire-size bias correction applied to the TCR pairs. False discovery rates were estimated in a later analysis by permuting HLA or CMV assignments 20 times. A later analysis grouped co-occurring TCRs with DBSCAN, adding TCRdist sequence similarity when clustering within HLA-allele-positive subsets. Repertoires with fewer than 30,000 or more than 120,000 public chains were left out of co-occurrence clustering, as were five repertoires with anomalous nucleotide sharing. Drawn from immuneACCESS, this table holds only the in-frame rearrangements with V and J called that TCRdb kept. Clones are partly lost; checked studies trace under half to an unresolved V gene and leave the rest unexplained. Clone size and the V and J calls come from that table; the DNA yielded D and trimming. Present in this sample are around 41,000 clones, approximately 75% of which were seen just once. The leading ten clones occupy roughly 4% of the sample.

The cohort consisted of 600 to 750 healthy bone marrow donors. At the time of sampling, every cohort member was nominally healthy, though immune exposures that went unrecorded were likely present. The donor tested CMV seronegative, placing the donor among the 350 or so seronegative members of the cohort. Every donor gave a peripheral blood sample, and the peripheral blood mononuclear cells from that sample were used for TCR beta sequencing. Genomic DNA was extracted from the blood cell samples with the Qiagen DNeasy Blood Extraction Kit. Sequences were obtained from PBMCs. The TCR comes from a man between 40 and 49 years old in good health and CMV-seronegative. The chain is encoded by TRBV30 joined to TRBJ1-6; no D gene can be assigned with confidence. The DNA reads TGTGCCTGGAGTCTGACTGGTTTCATGAGCTCCTATAATTCACCCCTCCACTTT. It encodes CAWSLTGFMSSYNSPLHF.